The T cell receptor (beta chain) under discussion was sequenced for a study of cytomegalovirus exposure and HLA in healthy donors. Study results and caveats: HLA alleles were associated with 15,000 to 20,000 TCR beta sequences in a later analysis at 0.05 false discovery rate. Links to common viral pathogens appeared, in a later analysis, for several of the most significant clusters.

As for this clone: No antigen is known for it.

Vbeta (60) and Jbeta (13) primers were used in the PCR. This table comes from immunoSEQ multiplex PCR, and its TCRdb copy is limited to in-frame clones, with some not included. The sample shows 100,000 to 150,000 clones, over 70% of them seen only once. This receptor was obtained from a woman aged 45-60 years in good health and CMV-seronegative. The sample taken for sequencing was PBMCs.

Here the CDR3 DNA reads TGCGCCAGCAGCCACGGACAGCTGAACACTGAAGCTTTCTTT. It yields the protein CASSHGQLNTEAFF. This chain joins TRBV4-1 and TRBJ1-1; D perhaps matches TRBD1 (6 bases). This CDR3 has 14 amino acids. Trimming removed 3 bases from V and 0 bases from J, with 8 bases in between. The germline CDR1 and CDR2 sequences are MGHRA and YSYEKL.